This TCR beta chain was retrieved from a study of PD-1 blockade in classical Hodgkin lymphoma. The study's findings and limits: Reported findings placed baseline TCR diversity lower in newly diagnosed patients (compared with healthy donors). It was CD4+ TCR diversity, not CD8+, that rose significantly by C4D1. It was among complete responders that baseline diversity resembled that of newly diagnosed patients.

Measured with immunoSEQ multiplex PCR; TCRdb has only the in-frame clones, and not every one. The sample carries about 27,000 clones, about 85% recorded once. Time point defined: cycle 4 day 1 (C4D1), after more than 5 weeks of nivolumab. Exposure to brentuximab vedotin varied, and each patient had relapsed following autologous stem cell transplantation. Negative magnetic selection isolated CD4+ T cells from thawed PBMCs. The V end lost 6 bases, the J end lost 2 bases, and 8 bases lay between the germline ends. Germline-derived CDR1 and CDR2 are DFQATT and SNEGSKA (reference sequence). This CDR3 is built from 11 residues. Points on this clone: Its antigen is currently unknown.

The specimen comprised CD4+ T cells from blood, sampled before the fourth cycle of nivolumab. This rearrangement joins TRBV20-1 to TRBJ2-7; D unresolved. This receptor was obtained from a human donor with classical Hodgkin lymphoma. The CDR3 nucleotides read TGCAGTGCCGGAATTGCCTACGAGCAGTACTTC. Its translation: CSAGIAYEQYF.